The next 14 T cell receptor beta chains were all read from a single sample in a study of OX40 agonist ivuxolimab in advanced cancers. Sequenced by immunoSEQ multiplex PCR; TCRdb stores in-frame clones only, minus some. The sample has about 69,000 clones; approximately 93% are singletons. The specimen comprised CD4+ or CD8+ T cells sorted from blood, sampled in a trial of the OX40 agonist ivuxolimab. The receptors derive from an adult with an advanced solid tumor such as melanoma, head and neck, liver or kidney cancer.

This chain links TRBV6-1 with TRBJ2-5; TRBD2 is a possible D gene (6 bases). The length of the CDR3 is 15 residues. Trimming stripped 6 bases from V and 1 base from J, with 15 bases between. Germline CDR1 and CDR2: MNHNS and SASEGT. The CDR3: CASSPGGVTQETQYF. The DNA for the CDR3 is TGTGCCAGCAGCCCCGGAGGGGTCACCCAAGAGACCCAGTACTTC.

As DNA, the CDR3 is TGTGCCATCAGTCCGATGAGTTCCCACGAGCAGTACTTC. This sequence encodes CAISPMSSHEQYF. This sequence joins TRBV10-3 and TRBJ2-7; D remains ambiguous. The CDR3 contains 13 residues. V gave up 5 bases and J gave up 5 bases, with 13 bases separating them. Germline V lookup: CDR1 ENHRY, CDR2 SYGVKD.

In nucleotides, the CDR3 is TGCGCCAGCAGAGAAAGAACAGGGGGCGGATTTCGGCAGTACTTC. Its protein is CASRERTGGGFRQYF. The chain couples TRBV10-2 to TRBJ2-7; 9 nucleotides align to TRBD1. The J segment lost 9 bases and the V segment lost 6 bases, leaving 15 bases of the junction unmatched. CDR3 length equals 15 residues. Germline CDR1 reads WSHSY; CDR2 reads SAAADI.

This chain uses TRBV20-1 with TRBJ2-3, with D unclear. V was trimmed by 5 bases and J by 7 bases, leaving 1 base between them. CDR1 is DFQATT and CDR2 is SNEGSKA in the germline V gene (reference sequence). This CDR3 has 8 amino acids. The CDR3, as DNA: TGCAGTGCTTATACGCAGTATTTT. Its translation is CSAYTQYF.

This chain links TRBV5-1 with TRBJ1-1, with D perhaps matching TRBD1 (5 bases). CDR3 size: 14 residues. From germline, CDR1 is SGHRS and CDR2 YFSETQ. V was trimmed by 2 bases and J by 1 base, leaving 9 bases between them. CDR3 sequence: CASSFGHENTEAFF. The CDR3 DNA reads as TGCGCCAGCAGCTTTGGACACGAGAACACTGAAGCTTTCTTT.

This clone was recorded a few times. This chain links TRBV29-1 with TRBJ1-3; D not resolved. V gave up 7 bases and J gave up 7 bases, with 14 bases separating them. CDR3 length: 12 amino acids. CDR1 is SQVTM, CDR2 ANQGSEA, per germline. CDR3 sequence (DNA): TGCAGCGCACAGACCCTCGGGAACACCATATATTTT. Its translation: CSAQTLGNTIYF.

This clone was counted a single time. J is TRBJ2-1 and V is TRBV19; TRBD2 matches at 11 bases. With 6 bases clipped from V and 9 bases from J, the junction kept 10 bases outside the gene matches. Germline CDR1 and CDR2: LNHDA and SQIVND (reference sequence). This CDR3 is 15 amino acids long. CDR3 protein: CASRFIAGGQGEQFF. DNA for the CDR3: TGTGCCAGTAGATTTATAGCGGGAGGGCAGGGTGAGCAGTTCTTC.

The chain joins TRBV5-1 to TRBJ2-7; TRBD1 matches at 7 bases. J lost 0 bases, V lost 5 bases, and 8 bases had no gene match. The CDR3 has 15 amino acids. Germline V CDR1 and CDR2: SGHRS, YFSETQ. The DNA for the CDR3 is TGCGCCAGCAGTCGATTATGGGACAGCTCCTACGAGCAGTACTTC. This encodes CASSRLWDSSYEQYF.

CDR3 nucleotide sequence: TGTGCCAGCAATCCCGGGGGGACCGTGAATCAGCCCCAGCATTTT. This codes for CASNPGGTVNQPQHF. This chain links TRBV9 with TRBJ1-5, with D perhaps matching TRBD1 (5 bases). V was clipped by 6 bases and J by 4 bases, with 17 bases between them. Germline CDR1 and CDR2: SGDLS and YYNGEE. There are 15 residues in the CDR3. The full variable domain, in which reference TRBV9 and TRBJ1-5 provide the parts outside the CDR3, is DSGVTQTPKHLITATGQRVTLRCSPRSGDLSVYWYQQSLDQGLQFLIQYYNGEERAKGNILERFSAQQFPDLHSELNLSSLELGDSALYFCASNPGGTVNQPQHFGDGTRLSIL.

This chain uses TRBV15 with TRBJ1-5; D not resolved. The length of the CDR3 is 16 residues. V was cut by 3 bases and J by 1 base, with 13 bases left in between. CDR1 is LNHNV and CDR2 is YYDKDF in the germline V gene (reference sequence). In nucleotides, the CDR3 is TGTGCCACCAGCAGTATCTTTTTTGGGAGCAATCAGCCCCAGCATTTT. Amino acid sequence: CATSSIFFGSNQPQHF.

J is TRBJ1-6 and V is TRBV6-6; TRBD1 matches 9 bases. The CDR3 has 15 residues. The V segment lost 0 bases and the J segment 7 bases; nucleotides outside the gene matches: 1. Looked up from germline, CDR1 is MNHNY and CDR2 is SVGAGI (reference sequence). CDR3 nucleotide sequence: TGTGCCAGCAGTTACTCTGGACAGGGGAATTCACCCCTCCACTTT. It codes for CASSYSGQGNSPLHF.

The CDR3 DNA is TGTGCCAGCAGTACGCCACAGGGGGCTCGGACTGAAGCTTTCTTT. The encoded protein is CASSTPQGARTEAFF. The chain carries TRBV28 and TRBJ1-1; 9 bases agree with TRBD1. The CDR3 length is 15 residues. Per the germline V gene, CDR1 is MDHEN and CDR2 is SYDVKM. V lost 5 bases to trimming and J lost 5 bases; unmatched junction nucleotides: 9.

The J gene is TRBJ1-6, the V gene TRBV7-3; the D is unclear. The V end lost 3 bases, the J end lost 4 bases, and 4 bases lay between the germline ends. The CDR3 is made up of 13 amino acids. CDR1 is SGHTA and CDR2 is FQGTGA in the germline V gene. The chain's CDR3 is CASSLEYNSPLHF. CDR3 bases: TGTGCCAGCAGCTTGGAATATAATTCACCCCTCCACTTT.

V is TRBV18 and J is TRBJ2-3; no reliable D call. Germline assignment: CDR1 KGHSH and CDR2 LQKENI. Trimming removed 2 bases from V and 2 bases from J, with 23 bases in between. This CDR3 has 19 amino acids. CDR3 nucleotides: TGTGCCAGCTCACCAATCCCGAGGTCCGCCGTCCCTTTCACAGATACGCAGTATTTT. It translates to CASSPIPRSAVPFTDTQYF.